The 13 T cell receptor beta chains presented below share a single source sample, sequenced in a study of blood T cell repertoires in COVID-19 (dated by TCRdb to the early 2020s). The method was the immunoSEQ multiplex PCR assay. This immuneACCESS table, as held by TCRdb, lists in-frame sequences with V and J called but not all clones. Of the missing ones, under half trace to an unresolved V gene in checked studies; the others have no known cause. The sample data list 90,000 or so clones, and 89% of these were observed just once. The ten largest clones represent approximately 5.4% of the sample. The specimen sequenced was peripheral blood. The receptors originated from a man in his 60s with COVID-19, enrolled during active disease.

CDR3 residues: CAKWDSHSTEAFF. The CDR3 DNA reads as TGTGCCAAGTGGGACAGCCACTCCACTGAAGCTTTCTTT. V gene TRBV15 combines with J gene TRBJ1-1, with 7 positions matching TRBD1. Germline V lookup: CDR1 LNHNV, CDR2 YYDKDF (reference sequence). Trimming at V came to 10 bases and at J to 4 bases, leaving 9 bases not matched to a gene. The CDR3 is 13 residues long.

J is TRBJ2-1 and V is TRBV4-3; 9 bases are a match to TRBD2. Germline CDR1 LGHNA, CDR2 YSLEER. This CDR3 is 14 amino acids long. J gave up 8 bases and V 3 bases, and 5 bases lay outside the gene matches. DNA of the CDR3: TGCGCCAGCAGCCAGTCGGGACTAGCCGATGAGCAGTTCTTC. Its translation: CASSQSGLADEQFF.

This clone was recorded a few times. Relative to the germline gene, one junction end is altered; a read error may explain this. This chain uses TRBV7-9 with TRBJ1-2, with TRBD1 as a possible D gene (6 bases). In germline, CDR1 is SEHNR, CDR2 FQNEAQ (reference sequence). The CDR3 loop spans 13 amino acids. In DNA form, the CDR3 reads TGTGCCAGCAGCTTTTATAACAGGGATGGATACACCTTC. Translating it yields CASSFYNRDGYTF. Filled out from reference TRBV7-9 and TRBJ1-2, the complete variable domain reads DTGVSQNPRHKITKRGQNVTFRCDPISEHNRLYWYRQTLGQGPEFLTYFQNEAQLEKSRLLSDRFSAERPKGSFSTLEIQRTEQGDSAMYLCASSFYNRDGYTFGSGTRLTVV.

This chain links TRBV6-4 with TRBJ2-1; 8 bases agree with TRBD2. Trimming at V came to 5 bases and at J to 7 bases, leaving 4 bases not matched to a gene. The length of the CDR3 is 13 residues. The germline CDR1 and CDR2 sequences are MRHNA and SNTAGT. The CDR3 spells CASSSGSSNEQFF. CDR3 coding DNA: TGTGCCAGCAGTAGCGGGAGTTCAAATGAGCAGTTCTTC.

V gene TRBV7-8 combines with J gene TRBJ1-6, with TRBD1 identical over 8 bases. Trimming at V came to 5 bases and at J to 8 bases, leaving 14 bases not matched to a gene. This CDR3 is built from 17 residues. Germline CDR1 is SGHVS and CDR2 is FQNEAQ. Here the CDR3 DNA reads TGTGCCAGCAGCCGAGCGACAGGGGAGATGGTTTATTCACCCCTCCACTTT. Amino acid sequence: CASSRATGEMVYSPLHF.

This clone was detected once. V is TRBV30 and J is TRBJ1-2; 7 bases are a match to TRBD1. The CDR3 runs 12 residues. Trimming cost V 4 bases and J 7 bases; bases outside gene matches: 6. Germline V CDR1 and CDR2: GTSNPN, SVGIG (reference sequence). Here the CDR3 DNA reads TGTGCCTGGAATGTAGGGGGCACTGGCTACACCTTC. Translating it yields CAWNVGGTGYTF. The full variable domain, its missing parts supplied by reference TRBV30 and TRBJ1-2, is SQTIHQWPATLVQPVGSPLSLECTVEGTSNPNLYWYRQAAGRGLQLLFYSVGIGQISSEVPQNLSASRPQDRQFILSSKKLLLSDSGFYLCAWNVGGTGYTFGSGTRLTVV.

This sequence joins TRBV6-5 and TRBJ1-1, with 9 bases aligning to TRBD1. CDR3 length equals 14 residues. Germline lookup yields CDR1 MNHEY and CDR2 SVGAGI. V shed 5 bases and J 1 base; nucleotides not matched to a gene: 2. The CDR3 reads CASSRDRENTEAFF. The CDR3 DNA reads TGTGCCAGCAGTAGGGACAGGGAGAACACTGAAGCTTTCTTT.

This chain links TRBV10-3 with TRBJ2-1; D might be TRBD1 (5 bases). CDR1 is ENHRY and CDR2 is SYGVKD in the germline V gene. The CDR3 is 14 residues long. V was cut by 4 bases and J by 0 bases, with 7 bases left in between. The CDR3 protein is CAISAGSSYNEQFF. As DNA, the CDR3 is TGTGCCATCAGTGCAGGGTCCTCCTACAATGAGCAGTTCTTC.

CDR3 DNA: TGCGCCAGCAGCCAAGGGGGGCATGGCTTCTACAATGAGCAGTTCTTC. It codes for CASSQGGHGFYNEQFF. The J gene is TRBJ2-1, the V gene TRBV4-3; TRBD1 might be the D (6 bases). CDR3 size: 16 residues. Looked up from germline, CDR1 is LGHNA and CDR2 is YSLEER. V dropped 1 base and J dropped 3 bases, with 13 bases sitting between them.

CDR3 sequence (DNA): TGTGCCAGCAGCCTTAAGAGGACAGGGTTTTCCACAGATACGCAGTATTTT. Its protein product is CASSLKRTGFSTDTQYF. J is TRBJ2-3 and V is TRBV13, with 8 bases that match TRBD1. V lost 5 bases to trimming and J lost 2 bases; unmatched junction nucleotides: 12. This CDR3 contains 17 residues. The germline V gene encodes CDR1 PRHDT and CDR2 FYEKMQ (reference sequence).

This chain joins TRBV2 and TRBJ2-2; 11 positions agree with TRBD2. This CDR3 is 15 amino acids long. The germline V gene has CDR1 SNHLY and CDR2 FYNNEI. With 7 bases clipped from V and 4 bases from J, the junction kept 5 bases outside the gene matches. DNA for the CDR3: TGTGCCAGCAAAGCACTAGCGGGGGCCACCGGGGAGCTGTTTTTT. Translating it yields CASKALAGATGELFF.

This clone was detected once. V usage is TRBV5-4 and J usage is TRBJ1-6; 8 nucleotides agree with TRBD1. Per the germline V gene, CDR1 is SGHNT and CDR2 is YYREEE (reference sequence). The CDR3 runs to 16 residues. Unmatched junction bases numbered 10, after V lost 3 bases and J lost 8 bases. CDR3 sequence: CASSSGTGSSYSPLHF. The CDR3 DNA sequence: TGTGCCAGCAGCTCAGGGACAGGTTCTTCCTATTCACCCCTCCACTTT.

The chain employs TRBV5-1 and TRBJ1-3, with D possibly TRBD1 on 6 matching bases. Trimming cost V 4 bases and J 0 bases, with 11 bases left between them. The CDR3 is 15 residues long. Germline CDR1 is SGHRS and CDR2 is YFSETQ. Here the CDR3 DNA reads TGCGCCAGCAGCACCGACAGGTCCTCTGGAAACACCATATATTTT. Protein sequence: CASSTDRSSGNTIYF.